This TCR beta chain was recorded in a study of blood T cell repertoires in COVID-19. In the study overall: T cells, B-cell-depleted T cells, or PBMCs provided the cDNA or gDNA that served as material.

This clone was counted once. Patients from Seattle were sampled longitudinally, starting during active infection. Germline CDR1 and CDR2: SGHNT and YYREEE (reference sequence). The germline V and J ends were trimmed by 7 bases and 1 base, with 6 bases remaining between them. The CDR3 is 12 amino acids. In the source study's methods: For nucleated cells, counts were estimated from reference gene primer amplification. The data were produced by immunoSEQ multiplex PCR, yet TCRdb's version contains in-frame clones alone and is incomplete. The DNA gave D and trimming, while V, J and clone size come from that table. The sample consists of just over 350,000 clones, about 88% of them appearing once.

This rearrangement joins TRBV5-4 to TRBJ2-1; a weak D match, TRBD2 (6 bases). This TCR was sampled from a woman aged 60-75 years with COVID-19, enrolled during active disease. Sequenced input: peripheral blood. CDR3 DNA: TGTGCCAGCGGGGGGTCCTACAATGAGCAGTTCTTC. Residues: CASGGSYNEQFF.